This is a list of T cell receptor beta chains from one sample in a study of human T cells and chemical hapten exposure. TCRdb ran MiXCR on the RACE reads and lists one entry per CDR3 protein. The table shows approximately 370,000 distinct CDR3 sequences, with roughly 6% occurring only once. The sample consisted of whole blood, taken in connection with sensitization to the hapten diphenylcyclopropenone (DPC). These receptors were obtained from a woman aged 18-29 years with alopecia areata. Some clones in this sample may be carry-over from other donors' samples. The CDR3 runs from the conserved cysteine through the conserved F or W. The order of the fields is D gene, clone size, V gene, J gene, CDR3 protein, CDR3 DNA. A D gene is named only where the DNA matches it firmly. Clone size, where shown, is once, few, many, or a class for clones that have expanded.

>TRBD1|many|TRBV7-2|TRBJ1-4
CASSSSWTGMGEKLFF
TGTGCCAGCAGCTCGTCCTGGACAGGCATGGGTGAAAAACTGTTTTTT
>.|few|TRBV3-1|TRBJ2-1
CASSQDTRGLNNEQFF
TGTGCCAGCAGCCAAGATACCCGGGGCCTTAACAATGAGCAGTTCTTC
>.|many|TRBV29-1|TRBJ2-1
CSVEEDGWQFF
TGCAGCGTTGAAGAAGACGGGTGGCAGTTCTTC
>.|many|TRBV29-1|TRBJ1-5
CSVEEPPDRRLNQPQHF
TGCAGCGTTGAAGAGCCCCCTGACAGGAGACTGAATCAGCCCCAGCATTTT
>.|.|TRBV9|TRBJ1-5
CASSVAGSNQPQHF
TGTGCCAGCAGCGTAGCGGGCAGTAATCAGCCCCAGCATTTT
>.|many|TRBV6-5|TRBJ1-2
CASSYIGGINYGYTF
TGTGCCAGCAGTTACATAGGGGGGATTAACTATGGCTACACCTTC
>TRBD2|.|TRBV5-1|TRBJ2-5
CAIRLAGNQETQYF
TGCGCCATCAGACTAGCGGGGAACCAAGAGACCCAGTACTTC
>TRBD1|few|TRBV6-2/TRBV6-3|TRBJ2-7
CASSYSKRGQGAYEQYF
TGTGCCAGCAGTTATTCGAAGCGGGGACAGGGGGCCTACGAGCAGTACTTC
>.|many|TRBV2|TRBJ1-2
CASSRQTGYGYTF
TGTGCCAGCAGTAGGCAGACAGGCTATGGCTACACCTTC
>.|few|TRBV5-1|TRBJ1-3
CASSLDLLTGNTIYF
TGCGCCAGCAGCTTGGACCTTTTGACTGGAAACACCATATATTTT
>.|many|TRBV12-3/TRBV12-4|TRBJ2-3
CASSFTDATDTQYF
TGTGCCAGCAGTTTTACAGACGCCACAGATACGCAGTATTTT
>TRBD1|many|TRBV29-1|TRBJ1-1
CSVPTGENTEAFF
TGCAGCGTTCCCACAGGGGAAAACACTGAAGCTTTCTTT
>.|.|TRBV12-3/TRBV12-4|TRBJ2-3
CASSLRGFEDTQYF
TGTGCCAGCAGTTTAAGAGGGTTTGAAGATACGCAGTATTTT
>TRBD2|.|TRBV5-1|TRBJ2-5
CASTRGGAEETQYF
TGCGCCAGCACCCGCGGGGGGGCTGAAGAGACCCAGTACTTC
>TRBD2|many|TRBV5-4|TRBJ2-2
CASSPPGLAGAGGTGELFF
TGTGCCAGCAGCCCCCCCGGACTAGCGGGGGCCGGGGGCACCGGGGAGCTGTTTTTT
>.|.|TRBV6-5|TRBJ2-4
CASSYIGGEDIQYF
TGTGCCAGCAGTTACATTGGCGGGGAGGACATTCAGTACTTC
>.|.|TRBV7-9|TRBJ1-5
CASSSTFQGNQPQHF
TGTGCCAGCAGCTCAACGTTCCAGGGTAATCAGCCCCAGCATTTT
>TRBD1|.|TRBV20-1|TRBJ2-7
CSASRDRPYEQYF
TGCAGTGCTTCTCGGGACAGACCCTACGAGCAGTACTTC
>.|few|TRBV27|TRBJ1-1
CASSTPDLTANTEAFF
TGTGCCAGCAGTACTCCTGATTTGACGGCGAACACTGAAGCTTTCTTT
>.|.|TRBV4-3|TRBJ1-1
CASSQDWRSTEAFF
TGCGCCAGCAGCCAAGATTGGCGTTCCACTGAAGCTTTCTTT
>.|many|TRBV27|TRBJ2-7
CASSPYEQYF
TGTGCCAGCAGTCCCTACGAGCAGTACTTC
>TRBD1|.|TRBV18|TRBJ1-1
CASSPNRGMDVGTEAFF
TGTGCCAGCTCACCAAACAGGGGAATGGACGTAGGCACTGAAGCTTTCTTT
>.|few|TRBV29-1|TRBJ1-1
CSGCSLTNTEAFF
TGCAGCGGATGCAGCTTAACGAACACTGAAGCTTTCTTT
>.|few|TRBV21-1|TRBJ2-3
CASSKYGRPGLAGVTDTQYF
TGTGCCAGCAGCAAATACGGGAGGCCGGGACTAGCGGGGGTCACAGATACGCAGTATTTT
>.|few|TRBV6-4|TRBJ2-2
CASSDSGRLDTGELFF
TGTGCCAGCAGTGACTCTGGACGATTAGACACCGGGGAGCTGTTTTTT
>TRBD2|.|TRBV28|TRBJ2-3
CASSFPTGRGGRADTQYF
TGTGCCAGCAGTTTCCCGACTGGGCGGGGGGGCCGCGCAGATACGCAGTATTTT
>.|many|TRBV18|TRBJ1-1
CASSPPRGVGTEAFF
TGTGCCAGCTCGCCCCCCCGCGGGGTGGGCACTGAAGCTTTCTTT
>TRBD1|few|TRBV20-1|TRBJ1-6
CSARQGVNSPLHF
TGCAGTGCTAGACAGGGGGTAAATTCACCCCTCCACTTT
>.|many|TRBV4-1|TRBJ2-3
CASSQGYSLTDTQYF
TGCGCCAGCAGCCAAGGATACTCCCTCACAGATACGCAGTATTTT
>TRBD1|.|TRBV11-2|TRBJ2-1
CASSSQTGGYNEQFF
TGTGCCAGCAGCTCCCAGACAGGGGGGTACAATGAGCAGTTCTTC
>TRBD1|many|TRBV6-5|TRBJ1-5
CASRRTGRNQPQHF
TGTGCCAGCAGGAGGACAGGGCGGAATCAGCCCCAGCATTTT
>.|many|TRBV5-8|TRBJ2-5
CASSRYRDRKQTQYF
TGTGCCAGCAGCCGCTATAGGGACCGTAAGCAGACCCAGTACTTC